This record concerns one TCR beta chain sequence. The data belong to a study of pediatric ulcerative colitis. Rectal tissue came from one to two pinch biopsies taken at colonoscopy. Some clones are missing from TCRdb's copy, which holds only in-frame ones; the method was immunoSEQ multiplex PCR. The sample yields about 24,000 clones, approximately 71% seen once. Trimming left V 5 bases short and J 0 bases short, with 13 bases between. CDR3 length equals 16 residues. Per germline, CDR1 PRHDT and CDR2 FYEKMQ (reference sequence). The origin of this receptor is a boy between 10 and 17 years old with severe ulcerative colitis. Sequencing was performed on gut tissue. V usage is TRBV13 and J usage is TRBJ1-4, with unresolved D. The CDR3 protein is CASSPGYASTNEKLFF. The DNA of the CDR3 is TGTGCCAGCAGCCCCGGTTACGCCTCAACTAATGAAAAACTGTTTTTT.